These 15 T cell receptor beta chains were sequenced from one sample in a study of blood T cells in healthy people across ages. The use of a sample-barcoded 5' primer and a J-beta primer mix characterized a second PCR of roughly 7 to 11 cycles. Using its own MiXCR run on the 5' RACE reads, TCRdb lists one record per CDR3 protein. This table has approximately 690,000 distinct CDR3 sequences, under 70% appearing once. The sample taken for sequencing was blood. Receptor source: a man aged 55 to 70 in good health.

V usage is TRBV4-2 and J usage is TRBJ1-2; D is possibly TRBD1 (5 bases). Germline CDR1 and CDR2: LGHNA and YNFKEQ. The V and J ends lost 1 base and 6 bases respectively, with 12 bases between them. The CDR3 covers 14 residues. The CDR3 spells CASSQAGRENGYTF. In DNA, the CDR3 is TGTGCCAGCAGCCAAGCGGGGCGCGAGAATGGCTACACCTTC.

The genes are TRBV7-9 and TRBJ1-5; D call uncertain. This CDR3 comprises 15 residues. V was pared by 1 base and J by 3 bases, with 10 bases between. Looked up from germline, CDR1 is SEHNR and CDR2 is FQNEAQ (reference sequence). DNA for the CDR3: TGTGCCAGCAGCTTAGGACCGGGGTTCAATCAGCCCCAGCATTTT. Amino acid sequence: CASSLGPGFNQPQHF. The full variable domain, its missing parts supplied by reference TRBV7-9 and TRBJ1-5, is DTGVSQNPRHKITKRGQNVTFRCDPISEHNRLYWYRQTLGQGPEFLTYFQNEAQLEKSRLLSDRFSAERPKGSFSTLEIQRTEQGDSAMYLCASSLGPGFNQPQHFGDGTRLSIL.

This clonotype occurred once. The chain combines TRBV15 with TRBJ2-3, with D possibly being TRBD1 or TRBD2 (6 bases each). Trimming pared 2 bases from V and 4 bases from J, leaving 13 bases between. Germline V gene data show CDR1 as LNHNV and CDR2 as YYDKDF (reference sequence). The CDR3 length is 15 residues. In DNA, the CDR3 is TGTGCCACCAGCAGAACCGGGGGCATTGCAGATACGCAGTATTTT. Its protein product is CATSRTGGIADTQYF.

The sample holds one count of this clonotype. The rearrangement uses TRBV28 and TRBJ2-5; 8 bases fit TRBD1. The length of the CDR3 is 15 residues. Trimming took 5 bases from V and 4 from J; bases not matched to a gene: 9. Germline V gene data show CDR1 as MDHEN and CDR2 as SYDVKM. CDR3 residues: CASSDQQGVLETQYF. CDR3 nucleotide sequence: TGTGCCAGCAGTGATCAACAGGGGGTTCTAGAGACCCAGTACTTC. Full variable domain (missing parts from reference TRBV28 and TRBJ2-5): DVKVTQSSRYLVKRTGEKVFLECVQDMDHENMFWYRQDPGLGLRLIYFSYDVKMKEKGDIPEGYSVSREKKERFSLILESASTNQTSMYLCASSDQQGVLETQYFGPGTRLLVL.

This clonotype turned up a few times. This sequence joins TRBV5-1 and TRBJ2-5; 10 nucleotides align to TRBD1. The CDR3 sequence is 16 residues long. Per germline, CDR1 SGHRS and CDR2 YFSETQ. V trimming: 4 bases; J trimming: 2 bases; junction bases outside the gene matches: 8. DNA of the CDR3: TGCGCCAGCAGCACCGACAGGGGGCGAATACAAGAGACCCAGTACTTC. Protein product: CASSTDRGRIQETQYF.

Only a few counts were recorded for this clonotype. The chain has TRBV5-6 and TRBJ2-7; TRBD1 matches at 7 bases. The CDR3 totals 13 residues. Trimming cost V 3 bases and J 2 bases; bases outside gene matches: 2. The germline CDR1 and CDR2 sequences are SGHDT and YYEEEE. The CDR3 reads CASSWDSAYEQYF. CDR3 bases: TGTGCCAGCAGCTGGGACAGCGCCTACGAGCAGTACTTC.

V usage is TRBV6-6 and J usage is TRBJ1-2; TRBD1 agrees at 7 bases. CDR1 and CDR2 from the germline V gene are MNHNY and SVGAGI (reference sequence). V dropped 5 bases and J dropped 0; count of bases not matched to a gene: 9. CDR3 length equals 16 residues. For the CDR3, the DNA is TGTGCCAGCAGTCGACGACAGGGCCCCACTAACTATGGCTACACCTTC. Protein product: CASSRRQGPTNYGYTF.

The chain has TRBV6-1 and TRBJ2-2; D uncertain. The CDR3 is made up of 14 amino acids. V was clipped by 10 bases and J by 2 bases, with 14 bases between them. CDR1 is MNHNS and CDR2 is SASEGT in the germline V gene. Here the CDR3 DNA reads TGTGCCACCGACGTCCTAACTAACACCGGGGAGCTGTTTTTT. Encoded protein: CATDVLTNTGELFF.

This clonotype was picked up many times. The chain links TRBV3-1 to TRBJ1-2, with D perhaps TRBD1 (5 bases). The CDR3 is 16 amino acids. Germline V gene lookup returns CDR1 LGHDT and CDR2 YNNKEL (reference sequence). The V and J ends lost 1 base and 0 bases respectively, with 12 bases between them. DNA for the CDR3: TGTGCCAGCAGCCAAGCCGGGCAGGGCGCTAACTATGGCTACACCTTC. It is translated as CASSQAGQGANYGYTF.

V is TRBV12-3 or TRBV12-4 and J is TRBJ2-1, with TRBD2 identical over 7 bases. The CDR3 has 15 amino acids. J gave up 5 bases and V 2 bases, and 6 bases lay outside the gene matches. CDR3 nucleotide sequence: TGTGCCAGCAGTTTATCGGAGCGGGGAAACAATGAGCAGTTCTTC. Protein sequence: CASSLSERGNNEQFF.

The J gene is TRBJ2-7, the V gene TRBV21-1; TRBD2 reflects the table's D call only, with no check against the DNA. TRBV21-1 is recorded as a pseudogene. This CDR3 has 17 amino acids. The CDR3 reads CASNLERGGTRSYEQYF. CDR3 nucleotides: TGTGCCAGCAACCTCGAAAGGGGAGGGACTCGCTCCTACGAGCAGTACTTC.

Written as DNA, the CDR3 is TGTGCCAGCAGACGTGGACTAGCGGGGAGGTACGAGCAGTACTTC. Residues: CASRRGLAGRYEQYF. V usage is TRBV2 and J usage is TRBJ2-7, with TRBD2 matching over 12 bases. J was trimmed by 4 bases and V by 6 bases; bases with no gene match: 7. Germline V lookup: CDR1 SNHLY, CDR2 FYNNEI. The CDR3 covers 15 residues. Looking up the rest from reference TRBV2 and TRBJ2-7 gives the full variable domain: EPEVTQTPSHQVTQMGQEVILRCVPISNHLYFYWYRQILGQKVEFLVSFYNNEISEKSEIFDDQFSVERPDGSNFTLKIRSTKLEDSAMYFCASRRGLAGRYEQYFGPGTRLTVT.

The sample holds a few counts of this clonotype. The chain is built from TRBV20-1 and TRBJ1-2; the D is unclear. Germline-derived CDR1 and CDR2 are DFQATT and SNEGSKA (reference sequence). This CDR3 is 13 amino acids long. V gave up 6 bases and J gave up 0 bases, with 11 bases separating them. In DNA form, the CDR3 reads TGCAGTGCGCCACGGGGATCTAACTATGGCTACACCTTC. Translating it yields CSAPRGSNYGYTF.

The V call is TRBV10-3, the J call TRBJ1-6; weak D call: TRBD1 (5 bases). Trimming cost V 3 bases and J 8 bases, with 8 bases left between them. The CDR3 has 13 residues. Germline V lookup: CDR1 ENHRY, CDR2 SYGVKD. In DNA form, the CDR3 reads TGTGCCATCAGTGATGGGGGTTATTCACCCCTCCACTTT. Amino acid sequence: CAISDGGYSPLHF.

This clonotype was counted many times. The rearrangement uses TRBV18 and TRBJ2-3; the D gene could be TRBD1 or TRBD2 (5 bases each). Germline CDR1 KGHSH, CDR2 LQKENI. The V and J ends lost 3 bases and 7 bases respectively, with 17 bases between them. CDR3 length: 15 residues. CDR3 DNA sequence: TGTGCCAGCTCACCCCTTTCGGGGACGGTGAATACGCAGTATTTT. This encodes CASSPLSGTVNTQYF.